The text below deals with one T cell receptor (beta chain). Its specificity is unknown. This CDR3 is 19 amino acids long. The germline CDR1 and CDR2 sequences are SGHRS and YFSETQ. V was pared by 7 bases and J by 2 bases, with 18 bases of the junction left unmatched. Sequencing was performed with immunoSEQ multiplex PCR; in TCRdb, only in-frame clones are kept and a portion is missing. Altogether around 41,000 clones are present, 88% being singletons, with the ten largest covering about 2.6%. This record belongs to a study of T cells in localized non-small cell lung cancer. Study-wide results and limits: Because only a single region of the tumor was sequenced, heterogeneity remains possible. A median approximately 53 of the top 100 tumor clones appeared in adjacent lung. The highest T cell clonality was in uninvolved adjacent lung, above tumor.

The TCR sequence derives from a female donor aged 60 or older with stage I squamous cell lung carcinoma. Sequenced here: peripheral blood, sampled before any cancer treatment. V is TRBV5-1 and J is TRBJ2-1, with 10 bases aligning to TRBD2. The CDR3 coding sequence is TGCGCCAGCCGCCTTGGTCTAGCGGGAGACCTCCGGACCTACAATGAGCAGTTCTTC. Translated, it gives CASRLGLAGDLRTYNEQFF.